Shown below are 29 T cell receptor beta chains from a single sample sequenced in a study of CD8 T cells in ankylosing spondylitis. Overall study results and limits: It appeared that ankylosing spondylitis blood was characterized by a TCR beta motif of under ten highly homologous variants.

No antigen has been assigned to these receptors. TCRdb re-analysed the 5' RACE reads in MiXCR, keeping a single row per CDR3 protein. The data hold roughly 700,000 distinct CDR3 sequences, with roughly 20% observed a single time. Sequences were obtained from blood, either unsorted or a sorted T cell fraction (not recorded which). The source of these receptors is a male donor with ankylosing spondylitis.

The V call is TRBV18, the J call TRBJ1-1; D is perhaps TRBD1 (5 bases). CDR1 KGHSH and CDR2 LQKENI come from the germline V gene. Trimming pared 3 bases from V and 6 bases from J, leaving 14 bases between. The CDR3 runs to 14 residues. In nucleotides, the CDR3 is TGTGCCAGCTCACCTACTTCAGGGACCGCTGAAGCTTTCTTT. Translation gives CASSPTSGTAEAFF.

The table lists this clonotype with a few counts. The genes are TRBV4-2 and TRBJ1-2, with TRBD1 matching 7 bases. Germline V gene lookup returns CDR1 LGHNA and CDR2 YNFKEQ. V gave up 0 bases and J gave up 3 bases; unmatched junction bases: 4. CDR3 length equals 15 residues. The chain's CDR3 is CASSQDPGGDYGYTF. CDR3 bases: TGTGCCAGCAGCCAAGATCCAGGGGGAGACTATGGCTACACCTTC.

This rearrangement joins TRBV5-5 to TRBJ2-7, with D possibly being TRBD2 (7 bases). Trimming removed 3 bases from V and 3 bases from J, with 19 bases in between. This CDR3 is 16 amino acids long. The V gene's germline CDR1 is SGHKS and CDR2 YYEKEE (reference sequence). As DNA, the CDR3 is TGTGCCAGCAGCTGGACGGGGGCGCGGGGGAACTACGAGCAGTACTTC. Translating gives CASSWTGARGNYEQYF.

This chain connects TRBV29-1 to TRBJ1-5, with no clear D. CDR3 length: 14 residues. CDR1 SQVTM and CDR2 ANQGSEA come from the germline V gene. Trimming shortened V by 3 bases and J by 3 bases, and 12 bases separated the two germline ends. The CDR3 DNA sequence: TGCAGCGTTGATACCGGGAACCTCAATCAGCCCCAGCATTTT. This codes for CSVDTGNLNQPQHF.

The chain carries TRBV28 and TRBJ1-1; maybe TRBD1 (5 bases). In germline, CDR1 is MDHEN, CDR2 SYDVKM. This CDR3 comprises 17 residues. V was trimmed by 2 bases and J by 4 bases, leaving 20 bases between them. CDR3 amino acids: CASSLGIWEQGFTEAFF. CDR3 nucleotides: TGTGCCAGCAGTTTAGGGATCTGGGAGCAGGGTTTCACTGAAGCTTTCTTT.

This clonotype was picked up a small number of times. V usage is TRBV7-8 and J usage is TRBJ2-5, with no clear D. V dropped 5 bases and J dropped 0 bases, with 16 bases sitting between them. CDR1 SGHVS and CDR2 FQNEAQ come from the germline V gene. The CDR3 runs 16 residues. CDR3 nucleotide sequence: TGTGCCAGCAGCAGCACCGATCGGCCGTACCAAGAGACCCAGTACTTC. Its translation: CASSSTDRPYQETQYF.

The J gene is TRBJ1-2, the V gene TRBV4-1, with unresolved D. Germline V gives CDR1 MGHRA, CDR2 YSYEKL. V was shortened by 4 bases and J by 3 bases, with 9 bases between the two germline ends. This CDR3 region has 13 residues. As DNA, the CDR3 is TGCGCCAGCAGCCTTGGAGAGCACTATGGCTACACCTTC. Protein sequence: CASSLGEHYGYTF.

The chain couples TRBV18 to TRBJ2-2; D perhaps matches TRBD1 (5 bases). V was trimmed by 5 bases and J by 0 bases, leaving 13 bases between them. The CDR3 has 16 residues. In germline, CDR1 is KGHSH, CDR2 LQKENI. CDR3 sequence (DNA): TGTGCCAGCTCATTGACAGATCCCGCGAACACCGGGGAGCTGTTTTTT. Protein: CASSLTDPANTGELFF.

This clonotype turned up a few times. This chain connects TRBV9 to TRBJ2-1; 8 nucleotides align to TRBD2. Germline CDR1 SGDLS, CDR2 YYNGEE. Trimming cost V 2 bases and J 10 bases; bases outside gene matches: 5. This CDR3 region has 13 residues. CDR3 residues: CASSVDGRGEQFF. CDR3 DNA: TGTGCCAGCAGCGTTGACGGGAGGGGGGAGCAGTTCTTC.

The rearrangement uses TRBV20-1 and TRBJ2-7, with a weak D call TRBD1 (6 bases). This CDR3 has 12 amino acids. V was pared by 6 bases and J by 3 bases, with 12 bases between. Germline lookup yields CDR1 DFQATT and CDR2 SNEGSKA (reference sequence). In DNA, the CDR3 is TGCAGTGCCCACGGACAGAACTACGAGCAGTACTTC. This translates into CSAHGQNYEQYF.

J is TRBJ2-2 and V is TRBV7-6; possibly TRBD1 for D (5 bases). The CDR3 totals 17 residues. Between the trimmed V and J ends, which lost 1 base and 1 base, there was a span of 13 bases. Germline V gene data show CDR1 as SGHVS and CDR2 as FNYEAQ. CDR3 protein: CASSLVGGRVNTGELFF. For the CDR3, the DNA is TGTGCCAGCAGCTTAGTGGGTGGCAGGGTGAACACCGGGGAGCTGTTTTTT.

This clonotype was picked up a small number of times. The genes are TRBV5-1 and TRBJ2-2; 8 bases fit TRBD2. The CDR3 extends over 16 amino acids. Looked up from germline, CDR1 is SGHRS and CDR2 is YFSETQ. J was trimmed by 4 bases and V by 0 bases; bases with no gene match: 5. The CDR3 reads CASSLERGPVTGELFF. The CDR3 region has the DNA TGCGCCAGCAGCTTGGAGCGGGGGCCGGTCACCGGGGAGCTGTTTTTT.

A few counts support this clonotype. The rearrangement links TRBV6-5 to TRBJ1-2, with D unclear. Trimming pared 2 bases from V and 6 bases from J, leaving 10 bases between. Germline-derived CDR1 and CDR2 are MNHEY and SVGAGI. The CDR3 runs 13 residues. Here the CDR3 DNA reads TGTGCCAGCAGTTACGGTATTTTGGATGGCTACACCTTC. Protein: CASSYGILDGYTF.

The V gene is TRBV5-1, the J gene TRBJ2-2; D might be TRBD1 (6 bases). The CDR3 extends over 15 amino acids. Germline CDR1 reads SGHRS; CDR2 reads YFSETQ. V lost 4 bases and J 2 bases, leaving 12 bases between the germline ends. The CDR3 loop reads CASSPGQTNTGELFF. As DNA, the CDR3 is TGCGCCAGCAGCCCCGGACAGACTAACACCGGGGAGCTGTTTTTT.

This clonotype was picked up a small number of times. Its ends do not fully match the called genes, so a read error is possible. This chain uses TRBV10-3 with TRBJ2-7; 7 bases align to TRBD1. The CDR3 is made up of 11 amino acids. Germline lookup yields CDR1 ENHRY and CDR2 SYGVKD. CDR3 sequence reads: CAINVGDSSVF. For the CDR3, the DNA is TGTGCCATCAATGTCGGGGACAGCTCGGTCTTC.

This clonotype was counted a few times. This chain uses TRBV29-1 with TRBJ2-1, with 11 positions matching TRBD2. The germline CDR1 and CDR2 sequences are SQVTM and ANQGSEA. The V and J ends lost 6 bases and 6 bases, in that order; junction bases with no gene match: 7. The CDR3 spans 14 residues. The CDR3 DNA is TGCAGCGTCGTGCCGGGACTAGCGGTCAATGAGCAGTTCTTC. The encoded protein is CSVVPGLAVNEQFF.

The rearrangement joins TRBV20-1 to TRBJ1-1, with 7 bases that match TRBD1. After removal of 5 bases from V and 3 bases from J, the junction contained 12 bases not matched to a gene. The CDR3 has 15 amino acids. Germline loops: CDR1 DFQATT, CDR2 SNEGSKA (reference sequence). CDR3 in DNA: TGCAGTGCTTCCGCCGACAGGGTGTCGTACACTGAAGCTTTCTTT. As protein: CSASADRVSYTEAFF.

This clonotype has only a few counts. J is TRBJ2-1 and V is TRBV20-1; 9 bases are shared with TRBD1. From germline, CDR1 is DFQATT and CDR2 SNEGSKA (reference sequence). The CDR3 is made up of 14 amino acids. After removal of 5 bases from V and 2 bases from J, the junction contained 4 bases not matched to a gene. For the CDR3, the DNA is TGCAGTGCTCACCGGGACAGGGCCTACAATGAGCAGTTCTTC. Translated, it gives CSAHRDRAYNEQFF.

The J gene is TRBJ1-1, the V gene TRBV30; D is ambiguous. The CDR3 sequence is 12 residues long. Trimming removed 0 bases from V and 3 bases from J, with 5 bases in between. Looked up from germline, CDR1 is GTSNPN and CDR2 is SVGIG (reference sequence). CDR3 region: CAWSVVYTEAFF. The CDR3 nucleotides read TGTGCCTGGAGTGTAGTGTACACTGAAGCTTTCTTT.

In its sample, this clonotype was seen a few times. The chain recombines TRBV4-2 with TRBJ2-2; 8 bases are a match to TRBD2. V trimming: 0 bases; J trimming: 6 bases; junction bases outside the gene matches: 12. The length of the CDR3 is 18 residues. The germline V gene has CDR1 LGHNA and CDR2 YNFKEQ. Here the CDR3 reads CASSQDWYSGSGAGELFF. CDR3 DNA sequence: TGTGCCAGCAGCCAAGATTGGTACAGCGGGAGTGGCGCCGGGGAGCTGTTTTTT.

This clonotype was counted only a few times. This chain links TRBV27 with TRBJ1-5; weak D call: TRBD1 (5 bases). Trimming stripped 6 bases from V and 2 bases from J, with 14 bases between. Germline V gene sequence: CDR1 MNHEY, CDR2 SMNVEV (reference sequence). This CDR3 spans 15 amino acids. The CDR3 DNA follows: TGTGCCAGCAGGGTGATCGGGACGGGCAATCAGCCCCAGCATTTT. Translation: CASRVIGTGNQPQHF.

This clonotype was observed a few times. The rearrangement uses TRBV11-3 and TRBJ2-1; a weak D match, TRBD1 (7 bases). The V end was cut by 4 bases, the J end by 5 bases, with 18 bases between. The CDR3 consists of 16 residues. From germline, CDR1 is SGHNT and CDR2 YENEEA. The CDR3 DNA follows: TGTGCCAGCAGCTCAGCCTCAGGGGGGTACCACAATGAGCAGTTCTTC. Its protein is CASSSASGGYHNEQFF.

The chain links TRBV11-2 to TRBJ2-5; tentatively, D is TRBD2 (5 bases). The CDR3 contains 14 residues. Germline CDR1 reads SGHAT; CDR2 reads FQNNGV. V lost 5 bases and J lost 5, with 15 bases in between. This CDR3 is CASSPRGYGETQYF. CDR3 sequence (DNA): TGTGCCAGCAGCCCCCGGGGTTACGGTGAGACCCAGTACTTC.

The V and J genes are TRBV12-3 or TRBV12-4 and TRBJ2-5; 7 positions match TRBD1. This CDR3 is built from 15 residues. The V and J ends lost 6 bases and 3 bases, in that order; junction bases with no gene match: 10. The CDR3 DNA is TGTGCCAGCAGCCCCGAGACAGGGACAAAAGAGACCCAGTACTTC. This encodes CASSPETGTKETQYF.

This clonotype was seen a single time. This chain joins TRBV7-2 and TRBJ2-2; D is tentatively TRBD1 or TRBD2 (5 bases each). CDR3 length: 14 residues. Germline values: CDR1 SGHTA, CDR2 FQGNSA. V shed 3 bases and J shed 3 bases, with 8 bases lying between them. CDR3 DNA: TGTGCCAGCAGCTTCGGGGCCTACACCGGGGAGCTGTTTTTT. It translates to CASSFGAYTGELFF.

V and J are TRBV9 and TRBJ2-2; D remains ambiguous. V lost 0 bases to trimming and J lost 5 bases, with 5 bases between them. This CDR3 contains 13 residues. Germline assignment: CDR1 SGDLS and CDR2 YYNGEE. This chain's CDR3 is CASSVVPTGELFF. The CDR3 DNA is TGTGCCAGCAGCGTAGTACCAACCGGGGAGCTGTTTTTT.

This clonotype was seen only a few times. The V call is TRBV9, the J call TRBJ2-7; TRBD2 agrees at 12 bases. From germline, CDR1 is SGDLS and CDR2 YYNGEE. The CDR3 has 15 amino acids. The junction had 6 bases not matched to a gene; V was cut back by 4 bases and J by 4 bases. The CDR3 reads CASSSTSGGGYEQYF. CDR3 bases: TGTGCCAGCAGCTCGACTAGCGGGGGTGGGTACGAGCAGTACTTC.

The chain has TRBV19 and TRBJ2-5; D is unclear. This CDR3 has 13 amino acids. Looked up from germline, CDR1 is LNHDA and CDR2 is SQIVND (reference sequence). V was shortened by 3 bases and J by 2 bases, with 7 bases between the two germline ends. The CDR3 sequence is CASSILGQETQYF. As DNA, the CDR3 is TGTGCCAGTAGTATTTTGGGACAAGAGACCCAGTACTTC. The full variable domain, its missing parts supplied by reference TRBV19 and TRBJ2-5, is DGGITQSPKYLFRKEGQNVTLSCEQNLNHDAMYWYRQDPGQGLRLIYYSQIVNDFQKGDIAEGYSVSREKKESFPLTVTSAQKNPTAFYLCASSILGQETQYFGPGTRLLVL.

The CDR3 protein is CASTETDGELFF. CDR3 DNA sequence: TGTGCCAGCACCGAGACAGACGGGGAGCTGTTTTTT. The J gene is TRBJ2-2, the V gene TRBV12-3 or TRBV12-4; weak D call: TRBD1 (5 bases). Trimming removed 7 bases from V and 7 bases from J, with 10 bases in between. The CDR3 loop spans 12 amino acids.